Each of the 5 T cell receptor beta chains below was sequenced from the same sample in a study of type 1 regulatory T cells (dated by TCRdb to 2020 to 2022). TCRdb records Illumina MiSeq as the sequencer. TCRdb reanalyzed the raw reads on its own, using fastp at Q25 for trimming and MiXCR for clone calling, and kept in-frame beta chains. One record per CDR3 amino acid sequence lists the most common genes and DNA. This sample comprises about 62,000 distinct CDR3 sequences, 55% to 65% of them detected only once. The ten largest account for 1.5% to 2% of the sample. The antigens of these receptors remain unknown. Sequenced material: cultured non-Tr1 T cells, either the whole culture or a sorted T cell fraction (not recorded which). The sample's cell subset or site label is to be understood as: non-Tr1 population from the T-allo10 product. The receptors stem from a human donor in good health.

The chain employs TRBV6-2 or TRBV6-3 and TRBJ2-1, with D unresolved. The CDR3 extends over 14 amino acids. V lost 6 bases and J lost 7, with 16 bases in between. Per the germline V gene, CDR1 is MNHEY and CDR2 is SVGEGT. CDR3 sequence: CASSHDIRRNEQFF. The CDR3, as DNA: TGTGCCAGCAGCCACGATATCAGGAGAAATGAGCAGTTCTTC.

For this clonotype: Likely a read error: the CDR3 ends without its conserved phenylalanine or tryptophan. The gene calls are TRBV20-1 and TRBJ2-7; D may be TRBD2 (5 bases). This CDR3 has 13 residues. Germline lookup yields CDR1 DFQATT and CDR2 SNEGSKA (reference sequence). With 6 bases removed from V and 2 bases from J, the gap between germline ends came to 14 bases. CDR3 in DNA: TGCAGTGCACGGGCTAGCTGGGCCTACGAGCAGTACGGC. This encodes CSARASWAYEQYG.

The CDR3 sequence is CASSLNSGANVLTF. DNA for the CDR3: TGTGCCAGCAGCTTGAACTCTGGGGCCAACGTCCTGACTTTC. The chain links TRBV7-2 to TRBJ2-6; no clear D gene. Trimming took off 3 bases at V and 0 bases at J, with 3 bases between the two ends. CDR1 and CDR2 (germline): SGHTA, FQGNSA. This CDR3 has 14 residues.

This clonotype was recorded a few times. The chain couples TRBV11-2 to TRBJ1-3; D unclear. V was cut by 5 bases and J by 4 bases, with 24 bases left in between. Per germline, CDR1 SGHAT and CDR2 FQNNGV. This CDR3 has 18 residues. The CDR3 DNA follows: TGTGCCAGCAGCAGCATAAGGAGGGCTATAATCTCGGGAAACACCATATATTTT. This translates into CASSSIRRAIISGNTIYF.

The CDR3 DNA reads as TGCAGTGCTAGAGACTCGGGACAGGGGACAGATACGCAGTATTTT. This codes for CSARDSGQGTDTQYF. This chain links TRBV20-1 with TRBJ2-3, with 10 bases matching TRBD1. This CDR3 is built from 15 residues. Losses at the gene ends were 0 bases for V and 3 bases for J; bases not matched to a gene: 3. Germline values: CDR1 DFQATT, CDR2 SNEGSKA (reference sequence).